The clone carrying this T cell receptor (beta chain) has just a few counts. The sample belongs to a study of T-cell reconstitution after alpha-beta-depleted transplantation in children. J lost 1 base, V lost 10 bases, and 3 bases had no gene match. Germline loops: CDR1 MNHEY, CDR2 SMNVEV (reference sequence). This CDR3 spans 12 amino acids. For TCRbeta, the library was prepared with unique molecular identifiers. TCRdb re-called the PCR reads through MiXCR, storing one row per CDR3 protein. The table has under 350,000 distinct CDR3 sequences, about 10% seen once. This material consisted of PBMCs from the stem cell graft donor, taken from the stem cell graft. The genes are TRBV27 and TRBJ2-7; 8 bases fit TRBD2. The clonotype originates from a human donor who donated a stem cell graft to a child with SCID. The CDR3 sequence: CATRGGSYEQYF. For the CDR3, the DNA is TGTGCCACACGGGGGGGGTCCTACGAGCAGTACTTC.